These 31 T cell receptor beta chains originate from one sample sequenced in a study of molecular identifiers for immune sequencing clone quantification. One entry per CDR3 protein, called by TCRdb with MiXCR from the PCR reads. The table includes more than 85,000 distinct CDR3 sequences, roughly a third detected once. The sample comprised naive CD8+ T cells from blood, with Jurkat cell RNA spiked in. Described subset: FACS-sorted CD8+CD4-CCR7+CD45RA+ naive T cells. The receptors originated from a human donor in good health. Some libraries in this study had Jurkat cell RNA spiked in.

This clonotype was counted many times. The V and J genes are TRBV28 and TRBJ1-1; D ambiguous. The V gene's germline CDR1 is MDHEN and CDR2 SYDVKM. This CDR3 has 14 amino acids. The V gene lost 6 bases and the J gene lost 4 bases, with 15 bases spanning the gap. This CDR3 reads CASRDGSWGTEAFF. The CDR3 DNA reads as TGTGCCAGCAGGGACGGATCCTGGGGCACTGAAGCTTTCTTT.

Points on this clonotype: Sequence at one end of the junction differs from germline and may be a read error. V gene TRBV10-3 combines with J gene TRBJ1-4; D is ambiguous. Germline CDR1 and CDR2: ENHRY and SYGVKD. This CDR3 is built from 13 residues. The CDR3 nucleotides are TGTGCCACCCGTAGCCCGGCTAATGAAAAACTGTTATTT. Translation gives CATRSPANEKLLF.

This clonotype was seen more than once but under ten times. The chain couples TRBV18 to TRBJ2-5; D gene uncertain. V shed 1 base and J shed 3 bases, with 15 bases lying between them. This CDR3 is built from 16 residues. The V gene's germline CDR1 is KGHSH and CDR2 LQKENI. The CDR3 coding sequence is TGTGCCAGCTCACCACGACACCGTCGAGGAGAAGAGACCCAGTACTTC. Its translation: CASSPRHRRGEETQYF.

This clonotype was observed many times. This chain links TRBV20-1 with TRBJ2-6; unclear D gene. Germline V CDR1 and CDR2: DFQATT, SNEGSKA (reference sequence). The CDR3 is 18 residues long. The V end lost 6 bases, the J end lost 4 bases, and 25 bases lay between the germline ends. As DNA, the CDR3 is TGCAGTGCGCGTCGGAAGCCGGCAATCTCTCTGGGGGCCAACGTCCTGACTTTC. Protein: CSARRKPAISLGANVLTF.

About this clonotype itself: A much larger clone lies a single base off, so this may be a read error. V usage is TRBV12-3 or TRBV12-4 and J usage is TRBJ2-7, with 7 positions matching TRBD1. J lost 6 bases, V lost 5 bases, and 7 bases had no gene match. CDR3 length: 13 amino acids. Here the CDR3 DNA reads TGTGCCAGCAGTATACAGGGGTTCGGCGAGCAGTACTTC. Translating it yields CASSIQGFGEQYF.

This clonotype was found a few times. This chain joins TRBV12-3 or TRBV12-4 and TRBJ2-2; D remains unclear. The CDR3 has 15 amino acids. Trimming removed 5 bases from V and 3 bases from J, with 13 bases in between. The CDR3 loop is CASSQTLAYTGELFF. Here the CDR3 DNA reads TGTGCCAGCAGTCAGACATTGGCGTACACCGGGGAGCTGTTTTTT.

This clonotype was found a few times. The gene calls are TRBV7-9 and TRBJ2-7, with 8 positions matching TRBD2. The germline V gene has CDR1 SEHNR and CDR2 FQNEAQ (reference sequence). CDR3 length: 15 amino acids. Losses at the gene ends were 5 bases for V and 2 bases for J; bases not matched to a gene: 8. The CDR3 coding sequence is TGTGCCAGCAGCAGTAGCGGGACGGGGCCCTACGAGCAGTACTTC. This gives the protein CASSSSGTGPYEQYF.

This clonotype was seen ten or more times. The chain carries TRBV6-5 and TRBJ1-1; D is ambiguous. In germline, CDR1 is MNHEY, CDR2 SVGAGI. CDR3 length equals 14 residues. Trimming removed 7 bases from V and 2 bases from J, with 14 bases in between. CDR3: CASTVTAANTEAFF. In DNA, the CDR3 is TGTGCCAGCACCGTGACGGCAGCAAACACTGAAGCTTTCTTT.

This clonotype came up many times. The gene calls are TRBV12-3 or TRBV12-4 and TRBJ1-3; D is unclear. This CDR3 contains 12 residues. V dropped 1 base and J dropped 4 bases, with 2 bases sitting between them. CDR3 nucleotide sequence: TGTGCCAGCAGTTTAGGCGGAAACACCATATATTTT. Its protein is CASSLGGNTIYF.

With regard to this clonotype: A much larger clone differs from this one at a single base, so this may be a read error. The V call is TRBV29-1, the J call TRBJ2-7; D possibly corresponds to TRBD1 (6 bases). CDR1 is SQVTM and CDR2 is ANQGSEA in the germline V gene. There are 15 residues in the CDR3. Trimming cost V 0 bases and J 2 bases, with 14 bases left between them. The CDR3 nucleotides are TGCAGCGTTGAAGAAACCTCCGGGACACCCTACGAGCAGTACTTC. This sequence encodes CSVEETSGTPYEQYF.

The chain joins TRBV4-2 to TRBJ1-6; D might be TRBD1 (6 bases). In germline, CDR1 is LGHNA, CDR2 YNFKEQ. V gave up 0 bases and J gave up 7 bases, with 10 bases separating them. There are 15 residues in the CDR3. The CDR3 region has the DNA TGTGCCAGCAGCCAAGACGGACAGCAAAATTCACCCCTCCACTTT. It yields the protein CASSQDGQQNSPLHF.

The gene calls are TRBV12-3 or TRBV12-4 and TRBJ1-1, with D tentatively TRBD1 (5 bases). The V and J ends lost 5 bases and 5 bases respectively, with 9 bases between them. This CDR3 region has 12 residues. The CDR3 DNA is TGTGCCAGCAGTGAGGGGTGGACTGAAGCTTTCTTT. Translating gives CASSEGWTEAFF.

CDR3 residues: CASSFVTSGSVQYF. The CDR3, as DNA: TGTGCCAGCAGTTTTGTGACTAGCGGGAGTGTGCAGTACTTC. The chain links TRBV27 to TRBJ2-7; 12 nucleotides match TRBD2. The germline V gene has CDR1 MNHEY and CDR2 SMNVEV (reference sequence). The CDR3 consists of 14 residues. With 3 bases clipped from V and 9 bases from J, the junction kept 6 bases outside the gene matches.

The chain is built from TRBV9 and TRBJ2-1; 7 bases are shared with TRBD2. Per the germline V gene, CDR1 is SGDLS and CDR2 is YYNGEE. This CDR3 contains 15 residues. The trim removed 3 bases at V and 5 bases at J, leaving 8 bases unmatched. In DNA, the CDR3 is TGTGCCAGCAGCGCAGGACTAGTTGCCAACAATGAGCAGTTCTTC. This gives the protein CASSAGLVANNEQFF.

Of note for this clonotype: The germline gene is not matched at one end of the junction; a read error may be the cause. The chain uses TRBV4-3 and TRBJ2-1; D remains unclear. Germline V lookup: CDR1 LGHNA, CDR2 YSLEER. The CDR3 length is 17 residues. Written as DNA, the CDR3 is TGCGCCAGCAGCCAAGTCTCGTGGGATAGCTCCTACAATGAGCTGTTCTTC. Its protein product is CASSQVSWDSSYNELFF.

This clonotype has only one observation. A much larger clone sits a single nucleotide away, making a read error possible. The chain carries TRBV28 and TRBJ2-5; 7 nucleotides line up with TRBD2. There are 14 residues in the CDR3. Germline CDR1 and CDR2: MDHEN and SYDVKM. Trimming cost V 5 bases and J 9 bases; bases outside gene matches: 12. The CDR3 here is CASSPARGREAQYF. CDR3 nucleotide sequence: TGTGCCAGCAGTCCCGCGCGGGGGAGGGAGGCCCAGTACTTC. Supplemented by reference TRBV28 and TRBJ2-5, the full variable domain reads DVKVTQSSRYLVKRTGEKVFLECVQDMDHENMFWYRQDPGLGLRLIYFSYDVKMKEKGDIPEGYSVSREKKERFSLILESASTNQTSMYLCASSPARGREAQYFGPGTRLLVL.

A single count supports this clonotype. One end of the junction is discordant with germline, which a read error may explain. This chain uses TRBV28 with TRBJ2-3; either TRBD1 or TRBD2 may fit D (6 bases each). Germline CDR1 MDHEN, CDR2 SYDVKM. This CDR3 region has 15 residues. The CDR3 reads CACSLFGGAYDTQYF. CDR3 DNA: TGTGCCTGCAGTTTATTCGGGGGCGCATATGATACGCAGTATTTT.

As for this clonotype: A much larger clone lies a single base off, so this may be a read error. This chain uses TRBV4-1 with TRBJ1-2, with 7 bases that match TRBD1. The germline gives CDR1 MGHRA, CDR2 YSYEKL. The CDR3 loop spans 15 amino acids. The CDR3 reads CASSPGTAANYGYPF. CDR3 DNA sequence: TGCGCCAGCAGTCCCGGGACAGCGGCTAACTATGGCTACCCCTTC.

CDR3 protein: CASTRGGETQYF. The CDR3 DNA reads as TGTGCCAGCACCCGGGGCGGAGAGACCCAGTACTTC. The chain employs TRBV6-5 and TRBJ2-5; D might be TRBD1 or TRBD2, each matching 5 bases. Germline CDR1 MNHEY, CDR2 SVGAGI. The CDR3 contains 12 residues. The V gene lost 7 bases and the J gene lost 4 bases, with 10 bases spanning the gap.

The DNA for the CDR3 is TGTGCCAGCAGTGTAGCGGCTGGCTACAATGAGCAGTTCTTC. It is translated as CASSVAAGYNEQFF. This chain uses TRBV6-2 or TRBV6-3 with TRBJ2-1, with a weak D call TRBD2 (6 bases). The CDR3 contains 14 residues. Trimming left V 5 bases short and J 3 bases short, with 11 bases between. The V gene's germline CDR1 is MNHEY and CDR2 SVGEGT.

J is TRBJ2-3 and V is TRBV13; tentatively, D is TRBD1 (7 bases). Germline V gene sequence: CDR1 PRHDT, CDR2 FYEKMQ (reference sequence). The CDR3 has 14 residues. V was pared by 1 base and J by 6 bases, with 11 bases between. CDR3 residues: CASSLVQGRDTQYF. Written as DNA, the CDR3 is TGTGCCAGCAGCTTAGTACAGGGGAGGGATACGCAGTATTTT.

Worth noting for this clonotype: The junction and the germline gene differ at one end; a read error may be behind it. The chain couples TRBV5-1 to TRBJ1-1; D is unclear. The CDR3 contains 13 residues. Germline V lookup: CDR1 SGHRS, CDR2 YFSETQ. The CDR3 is CAGSLDFGAEAFF. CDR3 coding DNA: TGCGCCGGCAGCTTGGATTTTGGGGCTGAAGCTTTCTTT.

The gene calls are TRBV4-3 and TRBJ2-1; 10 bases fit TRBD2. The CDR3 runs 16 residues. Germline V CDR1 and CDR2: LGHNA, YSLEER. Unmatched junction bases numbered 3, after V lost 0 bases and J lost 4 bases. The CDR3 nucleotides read TGCGCCAGCAGCCAAGAGGAACTAGCGGGGTACAATGAGCAGTTCTTC. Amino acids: CASSQEELAGYNEQFF.

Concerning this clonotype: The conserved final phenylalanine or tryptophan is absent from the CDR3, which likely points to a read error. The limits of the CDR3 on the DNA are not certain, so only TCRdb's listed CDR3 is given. CDR3 loop: CASTPKPSGRYDEQLI. The V gene is TRBV6-5, the J gene TRBJ2-1; the DNA was not compared with TRBD2, the D call given in the table. The V gene's germline CDR1 is MNHEY and CDR2 SVGAGI. The CDR3 is 16 residues long, ends included.

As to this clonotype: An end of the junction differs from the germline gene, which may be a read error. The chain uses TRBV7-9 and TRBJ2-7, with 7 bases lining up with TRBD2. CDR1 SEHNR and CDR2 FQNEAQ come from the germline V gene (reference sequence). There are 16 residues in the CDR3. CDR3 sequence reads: CASSLAALAAPYEQYF. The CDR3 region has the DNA TGTGCCAGCAGCTTAGCCGCCCTAGCGGCCCCCTATGAGCAGTACTTC.

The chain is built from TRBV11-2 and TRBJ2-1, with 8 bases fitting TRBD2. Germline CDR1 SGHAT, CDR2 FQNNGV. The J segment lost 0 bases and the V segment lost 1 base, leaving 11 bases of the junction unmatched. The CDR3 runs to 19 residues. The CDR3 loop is CASSLGLAGPKSSYNEQFF. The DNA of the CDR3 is TGTGCCAGCAGCTTAGGGCTAGCGGGCCCAAAAAGCTCCTACAATGAGCAGTTCTTC. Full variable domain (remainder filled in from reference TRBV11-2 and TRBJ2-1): EAGVAQSPRYKIIEKRQSVAFWCNPISGHATLYWYQQILGQGPKLLIQFQNNGVVDDSQLPKDRFSAERLKGVDSTLKIQPAKLEDSAVYLCASSLGLAGPKSSYNEQFFGPGTRLTVL.

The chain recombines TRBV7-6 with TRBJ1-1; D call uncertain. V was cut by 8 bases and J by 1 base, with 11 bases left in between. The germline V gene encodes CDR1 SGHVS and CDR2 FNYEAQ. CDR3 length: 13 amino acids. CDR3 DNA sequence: TGTGCCAGCTGTCGCCGGACGAACACTGAAGCTTTCTTT. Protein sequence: CASCRRTNTEAFF.

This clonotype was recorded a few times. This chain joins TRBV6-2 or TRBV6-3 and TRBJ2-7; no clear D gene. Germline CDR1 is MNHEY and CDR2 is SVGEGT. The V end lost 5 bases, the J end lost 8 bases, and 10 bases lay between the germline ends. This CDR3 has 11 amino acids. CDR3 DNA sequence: TGTGCCAGCAGTCTAGGGAATCAGCAGTACTTC. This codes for CASSLGNQQYF.

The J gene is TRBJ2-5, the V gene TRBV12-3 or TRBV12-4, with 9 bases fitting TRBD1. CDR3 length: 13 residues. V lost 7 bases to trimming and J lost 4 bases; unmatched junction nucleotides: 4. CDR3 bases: TGTGCCAGCAACAGGGGGCTGGTAGAGACCCAGTACTTC. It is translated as CASNRGLVETQYF.

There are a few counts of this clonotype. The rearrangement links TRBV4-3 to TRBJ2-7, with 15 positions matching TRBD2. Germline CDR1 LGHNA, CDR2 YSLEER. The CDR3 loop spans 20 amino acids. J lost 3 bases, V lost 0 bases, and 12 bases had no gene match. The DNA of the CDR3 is TGCGCCAGCAGCCAAGATTGGACAACGGGACTAGCGGGAGGTCGCTACGAGCAGTACTTC. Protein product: CASSQDWTTGLAGGRYEQYF.

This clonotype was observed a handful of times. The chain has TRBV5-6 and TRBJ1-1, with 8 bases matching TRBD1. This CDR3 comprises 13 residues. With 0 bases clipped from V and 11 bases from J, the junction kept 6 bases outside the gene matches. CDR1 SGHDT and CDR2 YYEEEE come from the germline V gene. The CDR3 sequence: CASSLEDRAGAFF. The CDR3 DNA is TGTGCCAGCAGCTTGGAGGACAGGGCCGGCGCTTTCTTT. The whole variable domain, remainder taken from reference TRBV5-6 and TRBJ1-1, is DAGVTQSPTHLIKTRGQQVTLRCSPKSGHDTVSWYQQALGQGPQFIFQYYEEEERQRGNFPDRFSGHQFPNYSSELNVNALLLGDSALYLCASSLEDRAGAFFGQGTRLTVV.